The rows below give T cell receptor beta chains drawn from one sample of a study of shared clonotypes between healthy human individuals. Profiled with immunoSEQ multiplex PCR; TCRdb holds only in-frame clones, not every one. This table has about 730,000 clones, roughly 72% appearing once. The sequenced sample consisted of memory CD4+ T cells sorted from blood. The source of these receptors is a woman in her thirties in good health. The CDR3 runs from the conserved cysteine through the conserved F or W. Fields, in order: D gene, clone size, J gene, CDR3 length, V gene, CDR3 protein, CDR3 DNA. A D gene is named only where the DNA matches it firmly. The size entry is marked missing in some rows and otherwise reads once, few, many or a size class.

>TRBD1|.|TRBJ2-7|17|TRBV5-1
CASSEDTRGPQSYEQYF
TGCGCCAGCAGCGAAGACACCAGGGGGCCGCAATCCTACGAGCAGTACTTC
>.|many|TRBJ1-1|13|TRBV29-1
CSVASVTEAEAFF
TGCAGCGTTGCGAGCGTGACGGAGGCCGAAGCTTTCTTT
>TRBD1|.|TRBJ2-7|13|TRBV6-1
CAISESGGYEQYF
TGTGCCATCAGTGAGTCAGGGGGCTACGAGCAGTACTTC
>.|.|TRBJ2-7|15|TRBV30
CAWSVQGGGPYEQYF
TGTGCCTGGAGTGTACAGGGTGGGGGGCCCTACGAGCAGTACTTC
>.|.|TRBJ1-1|12|TRBV5-1
CASSFEGTEAFF
TGCGCCAGCAGCTTCGAGGGCACTGAAGCTTTCTTT
>.|once|TRBJ2-3|16|TRBV19
CASSGRRAGSTDTQYF
TGTGCCAGTAGTGGAAGGCGGGCCGGCTCGACAGATACGCAGTATTTT
>TRBD2|few|TRBJ2-2|14|TRBV7-2
CASSLSGNSGELFF
TGTGCCAGCAGCCTAAGCGGGAACTCCGGGGAGCTGTTTTTT
>.|once|TRBJ2-5|13|TRBV7-3
CASSSQLGETQYF
TGTGCCAGCAGCTCCCAGTTAGGAGAGACCCAGTACTTC
>.|.|TRBJ1-1|13|TRBV28
CASSSGQFTEAFF
TGTGCCAGCAGTTCCGGACAGTTCACTGAAGCTTTCTTT
>TRBD2|.|TRBJ2-1|20|TRBV18
CASSPPVGLAGAGDYNEQFF
TGTGCCAGCTCACCACCTGTCGGACTAGCGGGAGCGGGGGACTACAATGAGCAGTTCTTC
>.|.|TRBJ1-2|14|TRBV28
CAIIGGGGNYGYTF
TGTGCCATCATTGGCGGGGGTGGTAACTATGGCTACACCTTC
>TRBD1|.|TRBJ1-3|13|TRBV6-6
CASGTGSGNTIYF
TGTGCCAGTGGGACAGGCTCTGGAAACACCATATATTTT
>.|.|TRBJ1-4|16|TRBV4-1
CASSQVWSGEGEKLFF
TGCGCCAGCAGCCAAGTTTGGTCAGGGGAGGGTGAAAAACTGTTTTTT
>TRBD2|.|TRBJ2-5|14|TRBV30
CAWSTSGRGETQYF
TGTGCCTGGAGTACTAGCGGGAGGGGAGAGACCCAGTACTTC
>.|many|TRBJ2-5|13|TRBV2
CAISHRVGGTQYF
TGTGCCATTAGTCACAGGGTCGGCGGGACCCAGTACTTC
>TRBD1|.|TRBJ2-5|13|TRBV29-1
CSAGTGIRKTQYF
TGCAGCGCTGGGACAGGGATCAGGAAGACCCAGTACTTC
>.|.|TRBJ1-6|15|TRBV30
CAWSVVEGRNSPLHF
TGTGCCTGGAGTGTGGTGGAGGGGAGAAATTCACCCCTCCACTTT
>.|.|TRBJ1-4|14|TRBV19
CASSMGGLGEKLFF
TGTGCCAGTAGTATGGGGGGGCTCGGTGAAAAACTGTTTTTT
>.|once|TRBJ1-2|14|TRBV9
CASSVDLQGYGYTF
TGTGCCAGCAGCGTAGATCTACAGGGATATGGCTACACCTTC
>.|.|TRBJ1-1|15|TRBV5-1
CASSLQITKNTEAFF
TGCGCCAGCAGCTTGCAAATAACTAAGAACACTGAAGCTTTCTTT
>TRBD1|.|TRBJ1-5|15|TRBV6-1
CASSAQGAINQPQHF
TGTGCCAGCAGTGCTCAGGGGGCTATCAATCAGCCCCAGCATTTT
>.|.|TRBJ1-2|12|TRBV28
CASSSHSYGYTF
TGTGCCAGCAGTTCCCACTCTTATGGCTACACCTTC
>.|once|TRBJ2-2|14|TRBV27
CASQDPANTGELFF
TGTGCCAGCCAAGACCCAGCGAACACCGGGGAGCTGTTTTTT
>TRBD1|.|TRBJ2-3|15|TRBV6-1
CASSPGQGATDTQYF
TGTGCCAGCAGTCCCGGACAGGGGGCAACAGATACGCAGTATTTT
>.|.|TRBJ2-7|16|TRBV21-1
CASSVSGRGETYEQYF
TGTGCCAGCAGCGTAAGCGGGAGGGGGGAAACCTACGAGCAGTACTTC
>TRBD2|many|TRBJ2-2|16|TRBV7-3
CASSSGLAGVAGELFF
TGTGCCAGCAGCTCGGGACTAGCGGGAGTGGCCGGGGAGCTGTTTTTT
>TRBD1|.|TRBJ1-2|13|TRBV28
CASSRQGLPGYTF
TGTGCCAGCAGTCGACAGGGGCTTCCTGGCTACACCTTC
>TRBD2|.|TRBJ2-7|18|TRBV28
CASVGRAGRREGGYEQYF
TGTGCCAGCGTCGGCCGGGCAGGGCGCCGGGAGGGTGGCTACGAGCAGTACTTC
>TRBD2|.|TRBJ2-7|14|TRBV19
CASTLGTNIYEQYF
TGTGCCAGTACCCTGGGGACTAATATCTACGAGCAGTACTTC
>TRBD2|.|TRBJ2-3|16|TRBV7-9
CASSLGTSGSTDTQYF
TGTGCCAGCAGCTTAGGGACTAGTGGTAGCACAGATACGCAGTATTTT
>.|.|TRBJ2-5|12|TRBV13
CASSLAGKTQYF
TGTGCCAGCAGCCTCGCCGGAAAGACCCAGTACTTC
>.|.|TRBJ1-4|13|TRBV30
CAWAYRINEKLFF
TGTGCCTGGGCCTACAGGATTAATGAAAAACTGTTTTTT
>.|.|TRBJ2-7|14|TRBV7-9
CASSLVGTGAQEVF
.
>TRBD2|.|TRBJ2-1|16|TRBV5-4
CASSFHTDPGGNEQFF
TGTGCCAGCAGCTTCCACACGGACCCGGGAGGCAATGAGCAGTTCTTC
>TRBD1|.|TRBJ1-1|13|TRBV6-4
CASRGQTNTEAFF
TGTGCCAGCAGGGGACAGACGAATACTGAAGCTTTCTTT
>.|.|TRBJ2-3|15|TRBV14
CASSQDAPRGDTQYF
TGTGCCAGCAGCCAAGATGCCCCCAGAGGCGATACGCAGTATTTT
>.|.|TRBJ1-4|15|TRBV5-1
CASSLGGQGTEKLFF
TGCGCCAGCAGCCTGGGAGGGCAGGGAACTGAAAAACTGTTTTTT
>TRBD1|.|TRBJ2-7|14|TRBV7-9
CASSPGQRAYEQYF
TGTGCCAGCAGCCCGGGACAGAGAGCCTACGAGCAGTACTTC
>TRBD1|.|TRBJ2-7|14|TRBV2
CASSGGQGDYEQYF
TGTGCCAGCAGTGGGGGGCAGGGGGACTACGAGCAGTACTTC
>.|.|TRBJ1-3|15|TRBV6-5
CASSYGQGTGNTIYF
TGTGCCAGCAGTTACGGTCAGGGCACTGGAAACACCATATATTTT
>TRBD2|.|TRBJ2-3|14|TRBV19
CASSQSGTTDTQYF
TGTGCCAGTAGCCAAAGCGGGACCACAGATACGCAGTATTTT
>.|few|TRBJ2-7|16|TRBV27
CASSLNRPAVPYEQYF
TGTGCCAGCAGTTTAAATCGTCCGGCAGTACCCTACGAGCAGTACTTC
>TRBD1|.|TRBJ1-5|15|TRBV6-1
CASSKGQGANQPQHF
TGTGCCAGCAGCAAGGGACAGGGGGCCAATCAGCCCCAGCATTTT
>TRBD2|once|TRBJ2-1|15|TRBV27
CASSLGGRSYNEQFF
TGTGCCAGCAGTTTGGGAGGGAGGTCCTACAATGAGCAGTTCTTC
>.|.|TRBJ2-3|16|TRBV9
CASSRYRALTTDTQYF
TGTGCCAGCAGCCGATACAGGGCCCTTACCACAGATACGCAGTATTTT
>.|.|TRBJ1-1|13|TRBV18
CASSPNRNAEAFF
TGTGCCAGCTCACCAAACAGGAACGCTGAAGCTTTCTTT
>.|.|TRBJ2-3|16|TRBV10-3
CAISARTGRGTDTQYF
TGTGCCATCAGTGCTCGGACAGGGCGGGGGACAGATACGCAGTATTTT
>TRBD1|.|TRBJ1-4|15|TRBV15
CATSSMTGANEKLFF
TGTGCCACCAGCAGTATGACAGGGGCTAATGAAAAACTGTTTTTT
>.|.|TRBJ2-1|16|TRBV29-1
CSVDLSGTIADNEQFF
TGCAGCGTTGACCTGAGCGGGACAATCGCCGACAATGAGCAGTTCTTC
>.|.|TRBJ2-3|15|TRBV6-5
CASSARDVSTDTQYF
TGTGCCAGCAGCGCCCGGGACGTTAGCACAGATACGCAGTATTTT
>TRBD2|.|TRBJ2-7|16|TRBV4-2
CASSQDSGGPQREQYF
TGTGCCAGCAGCCAAGATTCGGGAGGCCCCCAACGCGAGCAGTACTTC
>.|.|TRBJ2-2|15|TRBV18
CASSPFSGRPGELFF
TGTGCCAGCTCACCATTCTCAGGAAGACCCGGGGAGCTGTTTTTT